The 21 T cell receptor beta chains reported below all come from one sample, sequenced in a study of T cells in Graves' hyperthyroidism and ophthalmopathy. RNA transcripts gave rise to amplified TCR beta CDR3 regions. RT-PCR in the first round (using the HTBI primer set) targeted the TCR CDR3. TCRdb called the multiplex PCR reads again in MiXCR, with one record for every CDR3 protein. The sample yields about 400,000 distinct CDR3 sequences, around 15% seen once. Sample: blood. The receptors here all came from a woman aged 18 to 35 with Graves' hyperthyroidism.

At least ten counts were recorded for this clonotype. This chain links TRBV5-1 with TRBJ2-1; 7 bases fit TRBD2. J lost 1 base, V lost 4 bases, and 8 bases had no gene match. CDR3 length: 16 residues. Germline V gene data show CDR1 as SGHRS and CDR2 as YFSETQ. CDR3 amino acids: CASSPLAVQSYNEQFF. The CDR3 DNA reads TGCGCCAGCAGCCCTCTAGCGGTCCAATCCTACAATGAGCAGTTCTTC.

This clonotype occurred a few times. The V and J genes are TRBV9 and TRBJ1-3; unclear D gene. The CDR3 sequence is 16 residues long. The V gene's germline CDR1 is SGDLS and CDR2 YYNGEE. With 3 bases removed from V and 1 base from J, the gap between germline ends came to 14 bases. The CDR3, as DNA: TGTGCCAGCAGCGCCGGCCGGGATAGGTCTGGAAACACCATATATTTT. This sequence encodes CASSAGRDRSGNTIYF.

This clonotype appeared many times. The CDR3 reads CAWSVGTGANTQYF. CDR3 nucleotides: TGTGCCTGGAGTGTCGGGACAGGGGCTAATACGCAGTATTTT. The V gene is TRBV30, the J gene TRBJ2-3, with 10 bases that match TRBD1. The CDR3 has 14 residues. J lost 7 bases, V lost 0 bases, and 4 bases had no gene match. Germline V CDR1 and CDR2: GTSNPN, SVGIG (reference sequence).

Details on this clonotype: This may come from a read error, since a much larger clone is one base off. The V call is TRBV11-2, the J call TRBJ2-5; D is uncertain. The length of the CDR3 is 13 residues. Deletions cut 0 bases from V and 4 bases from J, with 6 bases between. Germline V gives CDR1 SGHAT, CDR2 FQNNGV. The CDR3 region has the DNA TGTGCCAGCAGCTTAGAAACTCGAGAGACCCAGTACTTC. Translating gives CASSLETRETQYF.

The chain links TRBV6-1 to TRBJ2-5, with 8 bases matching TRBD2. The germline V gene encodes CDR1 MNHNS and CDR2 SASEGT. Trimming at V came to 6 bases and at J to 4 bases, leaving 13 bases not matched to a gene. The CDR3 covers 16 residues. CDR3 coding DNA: TGTGCCAGCAGCCGATCCGGGGGGCTAGCGGGAGAGACCCAGTACTTC. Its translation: CASSRSGGLAGETQYF.

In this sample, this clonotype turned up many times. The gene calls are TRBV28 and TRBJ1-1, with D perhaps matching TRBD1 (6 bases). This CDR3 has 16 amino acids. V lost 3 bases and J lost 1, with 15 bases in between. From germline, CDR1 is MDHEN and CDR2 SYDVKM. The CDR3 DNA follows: TGTGCCAGCAGTTTGGTGCGGGGGCGGACGAACACTGAAGCTTTCTTT. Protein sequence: CASSLVRGRTNTEAFF. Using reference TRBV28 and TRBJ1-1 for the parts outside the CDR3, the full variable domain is DVKVTQSSRYLVKRTGEKVFLECVQDMDHENMFWYRQDPGLGLRLIYFSYDVKMKEKGDIPEGYSVSREKKERFSLILESASTNQTSMYLCASSLVRGRTNTEAFFGQGTRLTVV.

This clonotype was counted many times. CDR3 region: CASSPDTAKGVLHF. CDR3 DNA: TGTGCCAGCAGCCCAGACACCGCGAAGGGGGTCCTCCACTTT. This chain connects TRBV7-8 to TRBJ1-6; TRBD1 might be the D (6 bases). CDR3 size: 14 residues. CDR1 is SGHVS and CDR2 is FQNEAQ in the germline V gene. V was cut by 5 bases and J by 15 bases, with 20 bases left in between. The full variable domain, completed using reference TRBV7-8 and TRBJ1-6, is GAGVSQSPRYKVAKRGQDVALRCDPISGHVSLFWYQQALGQGPEFLTYFQNEAQLDKSGLPSDRFFAERPEGSVSTLKIQRTQQEDSAVYLCASSPDTAKGVLHFGNGTRLTVT.

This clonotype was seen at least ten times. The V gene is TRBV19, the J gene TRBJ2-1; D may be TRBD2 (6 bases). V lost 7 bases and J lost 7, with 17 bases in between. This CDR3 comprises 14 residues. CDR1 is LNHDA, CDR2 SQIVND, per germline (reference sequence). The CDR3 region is CASTGLTTRNEQFF. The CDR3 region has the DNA TGTGCCAGTACAGGACTAACCACACGGAATGAGCAGTTCTTC.

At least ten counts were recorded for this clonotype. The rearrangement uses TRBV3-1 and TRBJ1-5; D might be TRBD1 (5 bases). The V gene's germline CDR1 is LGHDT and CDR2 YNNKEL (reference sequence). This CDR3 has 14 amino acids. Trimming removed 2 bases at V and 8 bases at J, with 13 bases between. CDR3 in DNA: TGTGCCAGCAGCCAAAGGGGTGGGGGTGAGCCCCAGCATTTT. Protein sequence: CASSQRGGGEPQHF.

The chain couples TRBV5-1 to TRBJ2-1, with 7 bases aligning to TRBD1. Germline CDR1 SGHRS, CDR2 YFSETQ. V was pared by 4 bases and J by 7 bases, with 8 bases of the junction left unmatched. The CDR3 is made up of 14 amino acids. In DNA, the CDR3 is TGCGCCAGCAGCCGGCCGGACAGGAAAAATGAGCAGTTCTTC. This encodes CASSRPDRKNEQFF.

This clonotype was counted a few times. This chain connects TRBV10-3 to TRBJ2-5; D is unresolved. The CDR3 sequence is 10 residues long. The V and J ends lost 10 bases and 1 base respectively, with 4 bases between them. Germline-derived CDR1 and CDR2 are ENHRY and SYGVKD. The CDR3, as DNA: TGTGCCACCTTCCAAGAGACCCAGTACTTC. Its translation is CATFQETQYF.

DNA for the CDR3: TGTGCCAGCAGCTTAACAAGGAGTGGCGGGTCCAAAAACATTCAGTACTTC. Protein product: CASSLTRSGGSKNIQYF. The gene calls are TRBV7-2 and TRBJ2-4; D is possibly TRBD2 (5 bases). The CDR3 has 17 residues. Between the trimmed V and J ends, which lost 2 bases and 2 bases, there was a span of 16 bases. The germline CDR1 and CDR2 sequences are SGHTA and FQGNSA. The full variable domain, completed using reference TRBV7-2 and TRBJ2-4, is GAGVSQSPSNKVTEKGKDVELRCDPISGHTALYWYRQSLGQGLEFLIYFQGNSAPDKSGLPSDRFSAERTGGSVSTLTIQRTQQEDSAVYLCASSLTRSGGSKNIQYFGAGTRLSVL.

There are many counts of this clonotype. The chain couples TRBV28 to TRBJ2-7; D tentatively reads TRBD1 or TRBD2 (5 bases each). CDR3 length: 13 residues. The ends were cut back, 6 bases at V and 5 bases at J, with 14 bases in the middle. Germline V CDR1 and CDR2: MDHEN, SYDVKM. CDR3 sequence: CASSPREKDEQYF. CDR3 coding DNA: TGTGCCAGCAGCCCCAGGGAGAAGGACGAGCAGTACTTC.

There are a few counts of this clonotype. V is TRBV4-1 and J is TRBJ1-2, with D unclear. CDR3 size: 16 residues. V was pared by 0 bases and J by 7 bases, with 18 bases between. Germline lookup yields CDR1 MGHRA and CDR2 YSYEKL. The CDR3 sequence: CASSQDGGVSSGGYTF. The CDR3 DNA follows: TGCGCCAGCAGCCAAGATGGCGGGGTCTCGAGTGGTGGCTACACCTTC.

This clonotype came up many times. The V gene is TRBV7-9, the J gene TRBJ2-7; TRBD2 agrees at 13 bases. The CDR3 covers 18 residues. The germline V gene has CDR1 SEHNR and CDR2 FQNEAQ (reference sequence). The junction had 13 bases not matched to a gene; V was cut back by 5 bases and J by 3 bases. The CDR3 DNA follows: TGTGCCAGCAGCGCAACCGGGACTAGCGGGATTGGTTTCTACGAGCAGTACTTC. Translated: CASSATGTSGIGFYEQYF.

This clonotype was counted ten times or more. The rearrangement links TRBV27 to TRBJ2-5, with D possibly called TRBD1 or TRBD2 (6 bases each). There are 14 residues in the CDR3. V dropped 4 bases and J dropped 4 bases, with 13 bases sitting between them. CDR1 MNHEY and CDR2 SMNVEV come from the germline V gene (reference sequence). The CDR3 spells CASSYGGRRETQYF. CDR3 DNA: TGTGCCAGCAGTTACGGGGGCAGGAGAGAGACCCAGTACTTC.

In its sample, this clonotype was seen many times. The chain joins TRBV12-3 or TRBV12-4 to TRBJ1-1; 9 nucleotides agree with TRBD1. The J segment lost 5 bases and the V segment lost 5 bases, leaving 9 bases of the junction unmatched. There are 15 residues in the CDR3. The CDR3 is CASSRPGQGYTEAFF. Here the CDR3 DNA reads TGTGCCAGCAGTAGACCTGGACAGGGGTATACTGAAGCTTTCTTT.

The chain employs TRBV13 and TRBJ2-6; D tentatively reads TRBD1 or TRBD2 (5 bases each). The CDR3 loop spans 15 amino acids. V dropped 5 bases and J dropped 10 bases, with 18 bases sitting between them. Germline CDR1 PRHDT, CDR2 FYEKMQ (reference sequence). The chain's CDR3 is CASSPLEGTKNVLTF. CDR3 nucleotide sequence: TGTGCCAGCAGCCCGCTCGAAGGGACGAAGAACGTCCTGACTTTC. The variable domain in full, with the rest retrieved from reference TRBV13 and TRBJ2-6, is AAGVIQSPRHLIKEKRETATLKCYPIPRHDTVYWYQQGPGQDPQFLISFYEKMQSDKGSIPDRFSAQQFSDYHSELNMSSLELGDSALYFCASSPLEGTKNVLTFGAGSRLTVL.

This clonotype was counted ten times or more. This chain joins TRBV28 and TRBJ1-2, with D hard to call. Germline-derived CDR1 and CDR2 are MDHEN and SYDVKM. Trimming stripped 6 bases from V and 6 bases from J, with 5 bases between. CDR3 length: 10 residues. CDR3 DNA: TGTGCCAGCAGAGCCGATGGCTACACCTTC. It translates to CASRADGYTF.

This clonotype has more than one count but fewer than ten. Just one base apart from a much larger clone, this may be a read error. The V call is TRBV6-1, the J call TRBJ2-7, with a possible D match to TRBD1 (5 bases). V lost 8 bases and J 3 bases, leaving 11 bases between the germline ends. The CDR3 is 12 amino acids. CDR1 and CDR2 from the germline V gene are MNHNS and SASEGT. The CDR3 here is CASADSGYEQYF. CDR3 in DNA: TGTGCCAGCGCAGACAGTGGCTACGAGCAGTACTTC.

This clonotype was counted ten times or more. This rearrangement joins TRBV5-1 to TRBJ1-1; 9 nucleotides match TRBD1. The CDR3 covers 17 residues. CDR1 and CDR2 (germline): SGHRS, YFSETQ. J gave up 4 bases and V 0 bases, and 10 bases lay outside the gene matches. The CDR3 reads CASSLERTGGHPTEAFF. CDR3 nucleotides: TGCGCCAGCAGCTTGGAACGTACAGGGGGCCACCCCACTGAAGCTTTCTTT.